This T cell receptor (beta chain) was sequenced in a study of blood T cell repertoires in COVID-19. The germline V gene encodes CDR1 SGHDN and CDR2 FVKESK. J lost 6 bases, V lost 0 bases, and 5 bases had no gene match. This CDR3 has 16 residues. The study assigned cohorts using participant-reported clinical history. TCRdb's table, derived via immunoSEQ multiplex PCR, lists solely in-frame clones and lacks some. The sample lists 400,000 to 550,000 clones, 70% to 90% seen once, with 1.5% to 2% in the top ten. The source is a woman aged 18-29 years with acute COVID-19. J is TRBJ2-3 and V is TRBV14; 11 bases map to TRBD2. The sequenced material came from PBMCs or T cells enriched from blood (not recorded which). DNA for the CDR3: TGTGCCAGCAGCCAAGACCAACTAGCGGGAGTGGATACGCAGTATTTT. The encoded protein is CASSQDQLAGVDTQYF.